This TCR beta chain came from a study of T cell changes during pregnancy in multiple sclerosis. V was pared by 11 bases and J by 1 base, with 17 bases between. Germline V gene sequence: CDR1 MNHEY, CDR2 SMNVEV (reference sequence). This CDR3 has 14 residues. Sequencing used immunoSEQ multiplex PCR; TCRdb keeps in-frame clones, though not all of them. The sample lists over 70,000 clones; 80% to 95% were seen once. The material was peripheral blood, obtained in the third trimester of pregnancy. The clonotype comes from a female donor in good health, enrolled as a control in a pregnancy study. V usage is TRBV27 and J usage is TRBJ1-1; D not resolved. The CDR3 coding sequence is TGTGCCGCAAGAAAGAGGGCGAGGAACACTGAAGCTTTCTTT. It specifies CAARKRARNTEAFF.